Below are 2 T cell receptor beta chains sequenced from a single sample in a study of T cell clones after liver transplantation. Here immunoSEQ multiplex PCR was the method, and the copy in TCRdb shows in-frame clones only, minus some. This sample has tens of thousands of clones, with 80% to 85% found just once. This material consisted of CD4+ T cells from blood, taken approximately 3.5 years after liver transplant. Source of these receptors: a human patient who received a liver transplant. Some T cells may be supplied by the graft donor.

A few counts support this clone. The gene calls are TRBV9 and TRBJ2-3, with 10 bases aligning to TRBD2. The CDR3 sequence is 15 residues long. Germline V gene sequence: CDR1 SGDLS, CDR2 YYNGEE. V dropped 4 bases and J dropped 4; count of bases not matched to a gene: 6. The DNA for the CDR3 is TGTGCCAGCAGCCCCCTAGCGGGAGACGCAGATACGCAGTATTTT. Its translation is CASSPLAGDADTQYF.

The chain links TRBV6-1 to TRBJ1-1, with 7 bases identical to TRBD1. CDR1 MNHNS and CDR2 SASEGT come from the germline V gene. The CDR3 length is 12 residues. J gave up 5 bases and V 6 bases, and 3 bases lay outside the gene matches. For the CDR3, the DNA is TGTGCCAGCAGACAGGGGACTACTGAAGCTTTCTTT. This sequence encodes CASRQGTTEAFF.